The TCR beta chain under discussion was sequenced for a study of OX40 agonist ivuxolimab in advanced cancers. Excluded were patients having autoimmune disease history or systemic immunosuppression. Of note for this clone: No antigen is known for it.

The V end was cut by 2 bases, the J end by 11 bases, with 13 bases between. The CDR3 runs 13 residues. Germline V lookup: CDR1 MNHNY, CDR2 SVGAGI (reference sequence). Overall study results and limits: Fewer expanded clones were found on average in CD4+ than in CD8+ T cells.

Clones were sequenced by immunoSEQ multiplex PCR, and TCRdb holds only the in-frame ones, with some missing. The sample has about 80,000 clones; around 90% are singletons. This receptor was obtained from an adult with an advanced solid tumor such as melanoma, head and neck, liver or kidney cancer. The V call is TRBV6-6, the J call TRBJ2-1; D is undetermined. Sequenced here: CD4+ or CD8+ T cells sorted from blood, sampled in a trial of the OX40 agonist ivuxolimab. CDR3 nucleotides: TGTGCCAGCAGTTACAGCCCATCTCCGAAGCAGTTCTTC. Amino acid sequence: CASSYSPSPKQFF.